The text below deals with one T cell receptor beta chain. What it binds is not known. These data originate in a study of graft-versus-host responses after intestinal transplantation. For the study at large: Anti-thymocyte globulin induction was given to all recipients, followed by tacrolimus and steroids for around three years. General observations from the study: The authors found GvH clones in recipient marrow, some appearing first in ileum or blood. After transplant, early declines in HvG clones were associated with peak levels of circulating GvH clones. In patients with graft-donor T cell macrochimerism, allograft graft-versus-host to host-versus-graft clonal ratios were high.

The V gene end was trimmed by 11 bases and the J gene end by 6 bases; junction bases not matched to a gene: 10. The CDR3 loop spans 15 amino acids. In germline, CDR1 is ENHRY, CDR2 SYGVKD. Using immunoSEQ multiplex PCR, the repertoire was profiled, and TCRdb retains in-frame clones only, with some absent. This table holds under 140,000 clones, 90% to 95% found once. The sequencing used unstimulated CD8+ T cells sorted from spleen or lymph node cells, collected before intestinal transplant. V usage is TRBV10-3 and J usage is TRBJ2-1, with TRBD2 identical over 13 bases. This TCR was sampled from a human donor who received an intestinal transplant. In DNA form, the CDR3 reads TGTGCCTCATTACTAGCGGGAGGGCAAACCAATGAGCAGTTCTTC. This codes for CASLLAGGQTNEQFF.